This T cell receptor beta chain was recorded in a study of T cell repertoires in cytomegalovirus infection (dated by TCRdb to about 2019). For the study in its entirety: Because public TCR beta signatures pointed to carriage of CMV infection together with the matching HLA type, the HLA type of each donor mattered for the analysis. Study-level results and caveats: The ex vivo response was dominated by HLA-C-restricted CMV-specific TCR beta clonotypes, which also provided the single most frequent clonotype in two of eight donors. Cumulative frequency of public TCR beta family members discriminated carriers of CMV infection plus the relevant HLA type in this cohort and an independent approximately 370-donor cohort.

There are 19 amino acids in the CDR3, from cysteine to phenylalanine inclusive. Only CDR3 DNA is held: 57 bases, read in frame from base 1. V is trimmed back by 5 bases and J by 4 bases, and the junction contains 21 bases that no gene match accounts for. CDR1 and CDR2 (SGHRS, YFSETQ) derive from the germline V gene. TCRdb shows the sequencer as Illumina HiSeq 1500. The public reads were quality trimmed at Q25 with fastp and then assembled into clones with MiXCR by TCRdb, keeping productive beta chains. All rows with the same CDR3 protein become a single entry with the most common DNA and genes. The sample contains approximately 750,000 distinct CDR3 sequences, 35% of them found a single time. The ten largest account for under 3.5% of the sample. Note on this clonotype: The specificity of this receptor is unknown. The input lacks base qualities; no much larger clone sits a single base away.

Specimen: PBMCs. The origin of this receptor is a human donor in good health (CMV status not recorded). Some clones in this sample may be carry-over from other donors' samples. The chain is encoded by TRBV5-1 joined to TRBJ1-3; the junction holds 7 bases that match TRBD1. The DNA sequence reads TGCGCCAGCAGTTATGCCGGGACAGATGGTAGAAGATGGGGAAACACCATATATTTT. The resulting protein is CASSYAGTDGRRWGNTIYF.